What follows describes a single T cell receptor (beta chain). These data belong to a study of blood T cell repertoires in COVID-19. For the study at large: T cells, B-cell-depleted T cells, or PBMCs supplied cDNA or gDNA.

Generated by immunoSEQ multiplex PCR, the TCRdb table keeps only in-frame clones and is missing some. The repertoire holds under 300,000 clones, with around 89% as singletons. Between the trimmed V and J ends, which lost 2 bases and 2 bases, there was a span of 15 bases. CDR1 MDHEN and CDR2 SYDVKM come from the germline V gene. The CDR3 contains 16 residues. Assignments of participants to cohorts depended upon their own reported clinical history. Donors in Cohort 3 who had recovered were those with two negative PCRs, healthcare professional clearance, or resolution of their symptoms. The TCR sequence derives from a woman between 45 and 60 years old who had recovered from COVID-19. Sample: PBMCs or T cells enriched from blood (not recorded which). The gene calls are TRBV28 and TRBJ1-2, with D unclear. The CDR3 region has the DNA TGTGCCAGCAGTTTAGGCGGATCCAATCTCAACTATGGCTACACCTTC. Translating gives CASSLGGSNLNYGYTF.